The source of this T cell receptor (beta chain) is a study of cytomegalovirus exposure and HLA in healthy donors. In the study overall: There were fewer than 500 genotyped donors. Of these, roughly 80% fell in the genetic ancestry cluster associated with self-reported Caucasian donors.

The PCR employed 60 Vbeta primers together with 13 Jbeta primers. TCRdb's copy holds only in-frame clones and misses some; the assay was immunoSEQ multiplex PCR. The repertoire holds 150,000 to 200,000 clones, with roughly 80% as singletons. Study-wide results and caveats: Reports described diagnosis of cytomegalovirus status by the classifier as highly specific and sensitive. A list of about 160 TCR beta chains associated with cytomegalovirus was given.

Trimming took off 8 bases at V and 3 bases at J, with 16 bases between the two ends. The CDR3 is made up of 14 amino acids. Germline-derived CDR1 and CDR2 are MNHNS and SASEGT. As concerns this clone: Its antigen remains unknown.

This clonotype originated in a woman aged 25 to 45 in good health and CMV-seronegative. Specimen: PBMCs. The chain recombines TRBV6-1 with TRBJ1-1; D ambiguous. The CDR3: CASVFSLTDTEAFF. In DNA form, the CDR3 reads TGTGCCAGCGTTTTTTCCCTAACTGACACTGAAGCTTTCTTT.